The rows below give T cell receptor beta chains drawn from one sample of a study of blood T cell repertoires in COVID-19. Clones were sequenced by immunoSEQ multiplex PCR, and TCRdb holds only the in-frame ones, with some missing. The top ten hold about 1.2% of the sample, which has 300,000 to 400,000 clones, 85% to 90% seen once. The sample was PBMCs or T cells enriched from blood (not recorded which). The receptors originated from a woman between 18 and 29 years old who had recovered from COVID-19. CDR3s include the opening cysteine and the closing phenylalanine or tryptophan. The order of the fields is D gene, V gene, J gene, clone size, CDR3 protein, CDR3 DNA. D genes are given only for firm matches. Not every row has a clone size; where given, it reads once, few, many or a size class.

-,TRBV2,TRBJ1-6,-,CASKPLGNSPLHF,TGTGCCAGCAAGCCCTTGGGCAATTCACCCCTCCACTTT
TRBD2,TRBV4-1,TRBJ2-7,-,CASSHGGGRSYEQYF,TGCGCCAGCAGCCATGGGGGGGGGAGATCCTACGAGCAGTACTTC
-,TRBV9,TRBJ2-1,-,CASSAGYNEQFF,TGTGCCAGCAGCGCAGGGTACAATGAGCAGTTCTTC
-,TRBV12-1,TRBJ1-1,-,CASSALERNTEAFF,TGTGCCAGCAGCGCTTTGGAGAGGAACACTGAAGCTTTCTTT
-,TRBV5-1,TRBJ1-4,-,CASSLVGSEKLFF,TGCGCCAGCAGCTTAGTAGGGAGTGAAAAACTGTTTTTT
TRBD2,TRBV29-1,TRBJ2-1,-,CSVASGGPYNEQFF,TGCAGCGTCGCTAGCGGGGGGCCCTACAATGAGCAGTTCTTC
TRBD1,TRBV2,TRBJ1-5,-,CASSEQGAGQPQHF,TGTGCCAGCAGTGAACAGGGGGCAGGTCAGCCCCAGCATTTT
TRBD1,TRBV6-5,TRBJ2-3,few,CASSFRQGGDTQYF,TGTGCCAGCAGCTTCCGACAGGGGGGGGATACGCAGTATTTT
-,TRBV11-3,TRBJ2-3,-,CASSPTSTDTQYF,TGTGCCAGCAGCCCAACTAGCACAGATACGCAGTATTTT
TRBD1,TRBV7-9,TRBJ1-5,-,CASSLTGGNQPQHF,TGTGCCAGCAGCTTGACAGGGGGCAATCAGCCCCAGCATTTT
TRBD1,TRBV5-1,TRBJ2-3,-,CASSFPGTVNLLITDTQYF,TGCGCCAGCAGCTTCCCCGGGACAGTTAACTTACTCATCACAGATACGCAGTATTTT
-,TRBV29-1,TRBJ1-1,few,CSVEDTLNTEAFF,TGCAGCGTTGAAGACACTTTGAACACTGAAGCTTTCTTT
TRBD2,TRBV24-1,TRBJ2-2,-,CATSEPSGGADTGELFF,TGTGCCACCAGTGAACCTAGCGGGGGGGCGGACACCGGGGAGCTGTTTTTT
-,TRBV10-3,TRBJ1-6,-,CAISAREQGSNSPLHF,TGTGCCATCAGTGCAAGGGAACAGGGATCTAATTCACCCCTCCACTTT
TRBD1,TRBV18,TRBJ2-5,-,CASSRDSEKTQYF,TGTGCCAGCTCACGGGACAGCGAAAAGACCCAGTACTTC
-,TRBV15,TRBJ1-5,-,CATSVGSGNQPQHF,TGTGCCACCAGCGTGGGGAGTGGGAATCAGCCCCAGCATTTT
-,TRBV30,TRBJ2-6,-,CAWFNGYPSGANVLTF,TGTGCCTGGTTTAACGGGTATCCCTCTGGGGCCAACGTCCTGACTTTC
-,TRBV25-1,TRBJ2-5,-,CASSEEGPQETQYF,TGTGCCAGCAGTGAGGAGGGCCCCCAAGAGACCCAGTACTTC
-,TRBV2,TRBJ1-5,-,CASSDPGSSNQPQHF,TGTGCCAGCAGTGATCCGGGGTCGAGCAATCAGCCCCAGCATTTT
-,TRBV6-1,TRBJ1-2,-,CASSERNFYGYTF,TGTGCCAGCAGTGAACGTAATTTCTATGGCTACACCTTC
-,TRBV9,TRBJ1-6,few,CASSVEPQRNSPLHF,TGTGCCAGCAGCGTAGAACCCCAGAGGAATTCACCCCTCCACTTT
TRBD1,TRBV18,TRBJ2-7,-,CASSPRQGMTNEQYF,TGTGCCAGCTCACCGAGACAGGGAATGACTAACGAGCAGTACTTC
TRBD1,TRBV6-5,TRBJ1-1,-,CASSLDRGTEAFF,TGTGCCAGCAGCCTGGACAGGGGCACTGAAGCTTTCTTT
-,TRBV4-1,TRBJ1-2,-,CASSQDRTFYHGYTF,TGCGCCAGCAGCCAAGATCGTACTTTCTACCATGGCTACACCTTC
TRBD1,TRBV12-3/TRBV12-4,TRBJ2-7,-,CASGWAGGSEQYF,TGTGCCAGCGGGTGGGCAGGGGGCTCCGAGCAGTACTTC
-,TRBV7-9,TRBJ1-1,once,CASSFDRVSEAFF,TGTGCCAGCAGCTTCGACAGAGTAAGTGAAGCTTTCTTT
-,TRBV6-5,TRBJ2-5,-,CASSYSGQGETQYF,TGTGCCAGCAGTTACTCGGGCCAGGGGGAGACCCAGTACTTC
-,TRBV25-1,TRBJ2-5,-,CASSEIEGGSALETQYF,TGTGCCAGCAGTGAAATAGAGGGTGGGTCGGCATTAGAGACCCAGTACTTC
TRBD1,TRBV19,TRBJ2-3,-,CASSRQGKGTDTQYF,TGTGCCAGTAGCCGACAGGGGAAGGGCACAGATACGCAGTATTTT
TRBD1,TRBV29-1,TRBJ2-1,-,CSVELGQAATDEQFF,TGCAGCGTTGAGCTGGGACAGGCTGCGACGGATGAGCAGTTCTTC
-,TRBV18,TRBJ2-2,-,CASSPLSGPTGELFF,TGTGCCAGCTCACCACTGTCAGGCCCCACCGGGGAGCTGTTTTTT